This TCR beta chain derives from a study of identical twins. General study findings and limits: Twin-shared out-of-frame alpha sequences were enriched for low generation probability.

This clonotype was seen a handful of times. Its target is unknown. Template switching added a universal primer binding site, and final cDNA carried unique molecular identifiers. One entry per CDR3 protein, called by TCRdb with MiXCR from the 5' RACE reads. The table records 300,000 to 400,000 distinct CDR3 sequences, about 12% of them present only once. From germline, CDR1 is SGHVS and CDR2 FQNEAQ. The CDR3 covers 18 residues. V gave up 2 bases and J gave up 2 bases; unmatched junction bases: 9. Every donor was a healthy Caucasian. These data also formed part of another study, on yellow fever vaccine responses in identical twins.

This clonotype originated in a woman younger than 30 in good health. Sample: CD8+ T cells sorted from blood. The J gene is TRBJ2-5, the V gene TRBV7-8; 12 nucleotides agree with TRBD2. CDR3 coding DNA: TGTGCCAGCAGCTTATTACCCCGGACTAGCGGGGATCAAGAGACCCAGTACTTC. Translating it yields CASSLLPRTSGDQETQYF.